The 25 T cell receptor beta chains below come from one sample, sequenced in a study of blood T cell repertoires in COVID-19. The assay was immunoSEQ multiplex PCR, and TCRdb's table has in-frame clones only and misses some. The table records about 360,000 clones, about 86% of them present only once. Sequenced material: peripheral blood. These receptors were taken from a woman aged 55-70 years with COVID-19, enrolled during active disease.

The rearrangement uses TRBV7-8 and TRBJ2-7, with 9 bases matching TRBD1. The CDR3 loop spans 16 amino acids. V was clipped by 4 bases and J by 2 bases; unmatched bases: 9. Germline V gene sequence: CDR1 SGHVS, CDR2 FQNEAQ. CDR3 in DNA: TGTGCCAGCAGCTCAAAGAGGACAGGGGTCACCTACGAGCAGTACTTC. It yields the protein CASSSKRTGVTYEQYF.

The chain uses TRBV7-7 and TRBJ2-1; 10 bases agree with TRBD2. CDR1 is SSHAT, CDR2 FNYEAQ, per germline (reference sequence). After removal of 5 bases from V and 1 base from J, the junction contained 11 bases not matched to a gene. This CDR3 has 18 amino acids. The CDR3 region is CASSPRGSGGESYNEQFF. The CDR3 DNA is TGTGCCAGCAGCCCCCGGGGAAGCGGGGGGGAATCCTACAATGAGCAGTTCTTC.

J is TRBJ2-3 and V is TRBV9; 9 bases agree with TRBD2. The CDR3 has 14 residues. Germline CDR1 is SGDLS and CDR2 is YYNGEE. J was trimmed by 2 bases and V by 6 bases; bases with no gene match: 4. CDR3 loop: CASKASGNTDTQYF. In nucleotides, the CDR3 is TGTGCCAGCAAGGCTAGCGGGAACACAGATACGCAGTATTTT.

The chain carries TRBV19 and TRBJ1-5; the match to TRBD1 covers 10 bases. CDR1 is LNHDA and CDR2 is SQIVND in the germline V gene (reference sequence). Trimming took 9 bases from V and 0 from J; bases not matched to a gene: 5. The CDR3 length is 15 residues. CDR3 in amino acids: CARGTGEYSNQPQHF. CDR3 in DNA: TGTGCCAGGGGGACAGGGGAGTATAGCAATCAGCCCCAGCATTTT.

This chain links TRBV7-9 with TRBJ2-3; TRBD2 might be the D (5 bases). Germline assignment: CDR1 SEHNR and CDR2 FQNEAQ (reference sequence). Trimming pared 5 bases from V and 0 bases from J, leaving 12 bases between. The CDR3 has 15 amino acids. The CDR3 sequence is CASSPDWLSTDTQYF. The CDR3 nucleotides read TGTGCCAGCAGCCCGGACTGGCTGAGCACAGATACGCAGTATTTT.

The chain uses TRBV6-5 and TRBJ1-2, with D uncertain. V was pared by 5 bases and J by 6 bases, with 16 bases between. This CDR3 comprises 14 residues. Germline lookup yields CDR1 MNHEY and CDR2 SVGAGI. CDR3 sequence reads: CASSISAGRHGYTF. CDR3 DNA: TGTGCCAGCAGTATCAGTGCGGGGAGGCATGGCTACACCTTC.

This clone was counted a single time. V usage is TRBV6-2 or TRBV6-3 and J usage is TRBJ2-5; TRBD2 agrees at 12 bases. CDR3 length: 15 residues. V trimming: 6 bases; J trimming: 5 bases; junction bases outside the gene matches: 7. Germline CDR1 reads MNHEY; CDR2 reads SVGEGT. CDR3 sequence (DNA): TGTGCCAGCAGCCGACTAGCGGGAGTTCAGGAGACCCAGTACTTC. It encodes CASSRLAGVQETQYF.

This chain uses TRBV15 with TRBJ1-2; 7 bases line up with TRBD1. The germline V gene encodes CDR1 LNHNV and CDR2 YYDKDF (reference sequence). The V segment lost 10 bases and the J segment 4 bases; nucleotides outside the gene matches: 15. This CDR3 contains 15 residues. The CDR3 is CAIGIEDRYLYGYTF. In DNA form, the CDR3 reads TGTGCCATCGGAATAGAGGACAGGTACCTCTATGGCTACACCTTC.

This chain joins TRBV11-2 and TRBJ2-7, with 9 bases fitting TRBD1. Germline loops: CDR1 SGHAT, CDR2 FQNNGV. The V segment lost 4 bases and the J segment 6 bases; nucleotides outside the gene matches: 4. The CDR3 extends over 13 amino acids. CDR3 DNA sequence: TGTGCCAGCAGCTGGGACAGGGAGAGCGAGCAGTACTTC. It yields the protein CASSWDRESEQYF. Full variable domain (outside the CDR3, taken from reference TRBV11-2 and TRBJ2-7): EAGVAQSPRYKIIEKRQSVAFWCNPISGHATLYWYQQILGQGPKLLIQFQNNGVVDDSQLPKDRFSAERLKGVDSTLKIQPAKLEDSAVYLCASSWDRESEQYFGPGTRLTVT.

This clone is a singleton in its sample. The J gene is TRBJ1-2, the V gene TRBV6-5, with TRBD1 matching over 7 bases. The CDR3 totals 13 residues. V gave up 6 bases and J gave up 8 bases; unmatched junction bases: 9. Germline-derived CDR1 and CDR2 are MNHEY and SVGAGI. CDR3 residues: CASSLDREGGYTF. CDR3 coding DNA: TGTGCCAGCAGCTTAGACAGGGAAGGCGGCTACACCTTC.

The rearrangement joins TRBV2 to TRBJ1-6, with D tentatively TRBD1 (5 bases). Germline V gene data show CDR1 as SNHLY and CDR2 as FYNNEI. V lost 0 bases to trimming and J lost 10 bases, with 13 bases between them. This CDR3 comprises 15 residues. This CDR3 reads CASSEARGTSSPLHF. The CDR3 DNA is TGTGCCAGCAGTGAAGCGCGGGGGACCTCCTCACCCCTCCACTTT. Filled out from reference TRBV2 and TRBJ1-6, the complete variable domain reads EPEVTQTPSHQVTQMGQEVILRCVPISNHLYFYWYRQILGQKVEFLVSFYNNEISEKSEIFDDQFSVERPDGSNFTLKIRSTKLEDSAMYFCASSEARGTSSPLHFGNGTRLTVT.

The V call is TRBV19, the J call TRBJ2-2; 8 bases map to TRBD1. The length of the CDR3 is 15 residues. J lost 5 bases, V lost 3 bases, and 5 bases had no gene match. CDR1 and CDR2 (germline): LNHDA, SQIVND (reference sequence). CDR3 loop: CASSIGQGRTGELFF. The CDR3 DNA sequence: TGTGCCAGTAGTATCGGACAGGGAAGGACCGGGGAGCTGTTTTTT.

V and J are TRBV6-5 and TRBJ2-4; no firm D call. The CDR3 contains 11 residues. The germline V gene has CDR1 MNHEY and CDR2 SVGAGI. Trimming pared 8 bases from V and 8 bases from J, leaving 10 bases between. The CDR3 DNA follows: TGTGCCAGCGGCTCGGCGGACATTCAGTACTTC. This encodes CASGSADIQYF.

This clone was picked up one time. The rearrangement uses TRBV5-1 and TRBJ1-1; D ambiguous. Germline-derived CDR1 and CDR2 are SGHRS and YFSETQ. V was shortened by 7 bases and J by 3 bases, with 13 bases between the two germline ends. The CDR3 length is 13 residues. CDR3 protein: CASHQEEDTEAFF. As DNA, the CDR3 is TGCGCCAGCCACCAGGAGGAGGACACTGAAGCTTTCTTT.

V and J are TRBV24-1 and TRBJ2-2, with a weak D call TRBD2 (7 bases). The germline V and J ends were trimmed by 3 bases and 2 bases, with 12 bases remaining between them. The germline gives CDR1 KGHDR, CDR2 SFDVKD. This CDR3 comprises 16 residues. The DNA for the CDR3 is TGTGCCACCAGTGATGCGAGGGGGGGAAACACCGGGGAGCTGTTTTTT. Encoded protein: CATSDARGGNTGELFF.

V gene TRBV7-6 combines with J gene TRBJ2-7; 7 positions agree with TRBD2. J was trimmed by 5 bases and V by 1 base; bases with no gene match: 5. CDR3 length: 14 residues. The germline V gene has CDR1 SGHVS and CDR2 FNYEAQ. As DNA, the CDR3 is TGTGCCAGCAGCTTAGAGGCAGCGGGGAACGAGCAGTACTTC. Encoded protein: CASSLEAAGNEQYF.

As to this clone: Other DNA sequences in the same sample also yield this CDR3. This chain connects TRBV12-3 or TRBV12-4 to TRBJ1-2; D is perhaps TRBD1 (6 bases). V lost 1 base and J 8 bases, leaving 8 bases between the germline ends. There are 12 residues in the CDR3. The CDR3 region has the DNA TGTGCCAGCAGTTTAGGGGGGGGCGGCTACACCTTC. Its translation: CASSLGGGGYTF.

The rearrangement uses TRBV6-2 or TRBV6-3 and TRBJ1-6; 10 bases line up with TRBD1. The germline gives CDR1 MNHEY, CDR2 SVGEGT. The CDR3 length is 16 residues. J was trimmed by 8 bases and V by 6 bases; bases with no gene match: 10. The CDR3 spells CASSPDRGWTDSPLHF. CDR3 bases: TGTGCCAGCAGCCCGGACAGGGGGTGGACGGATTCACCCCTCCACTTT.

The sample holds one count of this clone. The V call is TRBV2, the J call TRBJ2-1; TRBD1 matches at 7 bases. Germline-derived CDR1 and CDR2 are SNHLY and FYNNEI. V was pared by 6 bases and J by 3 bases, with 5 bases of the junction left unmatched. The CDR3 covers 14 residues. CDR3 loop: CASSRTGRYNEQFF. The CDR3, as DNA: TGTGCCAGCAGCCGGACAGGCCGCTACAATGAGCAGTTCTTC.

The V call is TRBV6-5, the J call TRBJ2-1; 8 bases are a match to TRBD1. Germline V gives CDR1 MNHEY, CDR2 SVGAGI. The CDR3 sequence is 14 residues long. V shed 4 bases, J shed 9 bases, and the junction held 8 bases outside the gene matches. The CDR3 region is CASSFYRGVGEQFF. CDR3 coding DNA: TGTGCCAGCAGTTTTTACAGGGGGGTCGGTGAGCAGTTCTTC.

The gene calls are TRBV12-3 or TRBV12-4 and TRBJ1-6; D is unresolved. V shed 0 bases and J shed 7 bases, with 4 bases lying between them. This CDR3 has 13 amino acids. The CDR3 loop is CASSLAQNSPLHF. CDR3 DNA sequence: TGTGCCAGCAGTTTAGCACAGAATTCACCCCTCCACTTT.

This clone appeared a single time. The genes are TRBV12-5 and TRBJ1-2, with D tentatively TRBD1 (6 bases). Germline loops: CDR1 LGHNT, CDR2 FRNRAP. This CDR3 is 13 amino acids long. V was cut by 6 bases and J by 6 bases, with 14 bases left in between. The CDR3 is CASGYRESDGYTF. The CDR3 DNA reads TGTGCTAGTGGGTACAGGGAATCGGATGGCTACACCTTC.

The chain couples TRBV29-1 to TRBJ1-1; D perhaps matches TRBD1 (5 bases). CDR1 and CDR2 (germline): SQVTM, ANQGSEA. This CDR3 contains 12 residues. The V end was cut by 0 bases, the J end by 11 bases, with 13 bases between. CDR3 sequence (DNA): TGCAGCGTTGAAGAATCTGCAGGGACTGCTTTCTTT. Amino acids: CSVEESAGTAFF.

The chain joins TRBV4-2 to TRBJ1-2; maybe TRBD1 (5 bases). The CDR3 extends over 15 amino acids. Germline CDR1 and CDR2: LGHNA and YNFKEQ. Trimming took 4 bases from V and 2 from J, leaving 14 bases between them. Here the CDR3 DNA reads TGTGCCAGCAGCCCCGGAGTAGGGGTCAACTATGGCTACACCTTC. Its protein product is CASSPGVGVNYGYTF.

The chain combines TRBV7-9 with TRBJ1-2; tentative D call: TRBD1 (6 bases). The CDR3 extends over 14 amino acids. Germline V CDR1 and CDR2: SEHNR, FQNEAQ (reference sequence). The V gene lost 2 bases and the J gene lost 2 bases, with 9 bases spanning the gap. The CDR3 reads CASSLIQGNYGYTF. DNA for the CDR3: TGTGCCAGCAGCTTAATACAGGGCAACTATGGCTACACCTTC.